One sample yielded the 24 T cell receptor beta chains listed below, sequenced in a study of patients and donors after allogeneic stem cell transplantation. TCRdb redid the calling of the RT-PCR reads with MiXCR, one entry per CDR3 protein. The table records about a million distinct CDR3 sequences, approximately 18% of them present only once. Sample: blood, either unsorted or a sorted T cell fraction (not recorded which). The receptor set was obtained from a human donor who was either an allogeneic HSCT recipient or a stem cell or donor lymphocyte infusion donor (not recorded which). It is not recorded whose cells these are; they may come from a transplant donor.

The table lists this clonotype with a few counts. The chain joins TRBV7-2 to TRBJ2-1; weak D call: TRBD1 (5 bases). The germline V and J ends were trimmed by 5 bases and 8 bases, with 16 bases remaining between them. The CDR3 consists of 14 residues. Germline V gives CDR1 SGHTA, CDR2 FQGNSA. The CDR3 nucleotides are TGTGCCAGCAGCCCAGGGTCACAGTTGGATGAGCAGTTCTTC. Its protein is CASSPGSQLDEQFF. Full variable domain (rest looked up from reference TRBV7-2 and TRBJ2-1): GAGVSQSPSNKVTEKGKDVELRCDPISGHTALYWYRQSLGQGLEFLIYFQGNSAPDKSGLPSDRFSAERTGGSVSTLTIQRTQQEDSAVYLCASSPGSQLDEQFFGPGTRLTVL.

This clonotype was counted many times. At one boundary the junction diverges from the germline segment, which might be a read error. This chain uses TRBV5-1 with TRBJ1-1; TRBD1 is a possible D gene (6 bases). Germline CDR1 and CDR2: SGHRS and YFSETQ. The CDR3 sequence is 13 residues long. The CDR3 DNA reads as TGTGCCAGCAGCCTGGGGGCGGGGACTGAAGCTTTCTTT. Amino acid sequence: CASSLGAGTEAFF.

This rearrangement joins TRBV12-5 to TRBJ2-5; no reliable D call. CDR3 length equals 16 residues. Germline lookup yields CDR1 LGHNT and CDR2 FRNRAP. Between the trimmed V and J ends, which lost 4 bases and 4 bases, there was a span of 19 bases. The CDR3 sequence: CASGSPPEESGETQYF. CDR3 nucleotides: TGTGCTAGTGGTTCCCCCCCCGAGGAAAGTGGAGAGACCCAGTACTTC.

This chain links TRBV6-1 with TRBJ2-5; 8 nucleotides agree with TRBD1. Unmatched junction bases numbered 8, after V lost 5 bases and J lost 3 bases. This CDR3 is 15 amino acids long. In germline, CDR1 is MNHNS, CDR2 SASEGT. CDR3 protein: CASSPWTGWKETQYF. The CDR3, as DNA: TGTGCCAGCAGTCCCTGGACAGGGTGGAAAGAGACCCAGTACTTC.

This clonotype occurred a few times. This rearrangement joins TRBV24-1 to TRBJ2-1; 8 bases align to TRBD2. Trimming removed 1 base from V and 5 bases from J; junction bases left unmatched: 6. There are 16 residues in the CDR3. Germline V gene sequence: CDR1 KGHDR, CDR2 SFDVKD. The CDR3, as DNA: TGTGCCACCAGTGATTTCCGCAGCGGGAGAGACAATGAGCAGTTCTTC. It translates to CATSDFRSGRDNEQFF.

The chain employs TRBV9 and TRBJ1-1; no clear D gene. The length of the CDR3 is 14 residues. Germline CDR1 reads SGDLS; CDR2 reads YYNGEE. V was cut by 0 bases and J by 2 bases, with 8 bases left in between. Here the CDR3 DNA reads TGTGCCAGCAGCGTAGGGGTGGCTAACACTGAAGCTTTCTTT. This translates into CASSVGVANTEAFF.

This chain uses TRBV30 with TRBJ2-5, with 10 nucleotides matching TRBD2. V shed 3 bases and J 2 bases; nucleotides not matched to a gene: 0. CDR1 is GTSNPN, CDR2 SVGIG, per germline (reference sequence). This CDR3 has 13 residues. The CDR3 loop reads CAWRGLAQETQYF. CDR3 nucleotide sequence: TGTGCCTGGAGGGGACTAGCGCAAGAGACCCAGTACTTC.

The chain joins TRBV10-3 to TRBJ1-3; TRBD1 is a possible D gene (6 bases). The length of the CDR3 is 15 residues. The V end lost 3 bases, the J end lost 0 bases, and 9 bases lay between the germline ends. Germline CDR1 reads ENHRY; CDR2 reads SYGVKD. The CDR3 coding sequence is TGTGCCATCAGTGATGGGGGCACCTCTGGAAACACCATATATTTT. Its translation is CAISDGGTSGNTIYF.

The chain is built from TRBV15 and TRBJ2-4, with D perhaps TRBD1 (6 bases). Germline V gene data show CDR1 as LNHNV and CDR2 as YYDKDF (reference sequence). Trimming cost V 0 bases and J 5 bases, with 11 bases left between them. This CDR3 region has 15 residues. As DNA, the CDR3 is TGTGCCACCAGCAGAGATTGGACAGTAGAAAACATTCAGTACTTC. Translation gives CATSRDWTVENIQYF. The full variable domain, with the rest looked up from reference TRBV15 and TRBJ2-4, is DAMVIQNPRYQVTQFGKPVTLSCSQTLNHNVMYWYQQKSSQAPKLLFHYYDKDFNNEADTPDNFQSRRPNTSFCFLDIRSPGLGDTAMYLCATSRDWTVENIQYFGAGTRLSVL.

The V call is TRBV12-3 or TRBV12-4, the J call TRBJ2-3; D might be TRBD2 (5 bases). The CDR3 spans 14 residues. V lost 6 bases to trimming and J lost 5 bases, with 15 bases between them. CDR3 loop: CASRIATPGDTQYF. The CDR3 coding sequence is TGTGCCAGCAGGATAGCGACACCGGGAGATACGCAGTATTTT.

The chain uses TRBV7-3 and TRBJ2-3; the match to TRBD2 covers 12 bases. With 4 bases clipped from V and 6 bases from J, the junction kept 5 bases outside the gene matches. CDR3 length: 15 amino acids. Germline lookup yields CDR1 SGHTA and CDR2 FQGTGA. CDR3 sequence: CASSSTSGRWDTQYF. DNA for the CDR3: TGTGCCAGCAGCTCAACTAGCGGGAGGTGGGATACGCAGTATTTT.

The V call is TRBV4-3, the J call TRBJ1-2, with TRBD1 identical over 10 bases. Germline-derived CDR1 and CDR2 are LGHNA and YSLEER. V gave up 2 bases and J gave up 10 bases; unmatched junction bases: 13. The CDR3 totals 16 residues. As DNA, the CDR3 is TGCGCCAGCAGCCAACTTATGCCGGGACAGGGGATGGTCTACACCTTC. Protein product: CASSQLMPGQGMVYTF.

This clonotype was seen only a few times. The DNA of the CDR3 is TGTGCCAGCAGCTTAGACCCGGGCACCTACAATGAGCAGTTCTTC. The encoded protein is CASSLDPGTYNEQFF. J is TRBJ2-1 and V is TRBV7-9; D is unresolved. In germline, CDR1 is SEHNR, CDR2 FQNEAQ (reference sequence). V dropped 1 base and J dropped 2 bases, with 9 bases sitting between them. The CDR3 length is 15 residues.

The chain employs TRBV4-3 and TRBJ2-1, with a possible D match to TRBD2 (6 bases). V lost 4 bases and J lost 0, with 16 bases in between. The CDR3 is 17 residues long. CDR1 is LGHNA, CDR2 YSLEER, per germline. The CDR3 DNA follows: TGCGCCAGCAGCCGGTTCAGCGGGTTTAGCTCCTACAATGAGCAGTTCTTC. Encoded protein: CASSRFSGFSSYNEQFF.

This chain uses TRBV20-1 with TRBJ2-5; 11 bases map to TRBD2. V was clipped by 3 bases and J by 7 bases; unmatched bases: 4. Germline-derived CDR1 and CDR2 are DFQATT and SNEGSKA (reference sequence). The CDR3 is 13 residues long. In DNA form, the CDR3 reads TGCAGTGCTAGGACTAGCGGGGTAGCGACCCAGTACTTC. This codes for CSARTSGVATQYF.

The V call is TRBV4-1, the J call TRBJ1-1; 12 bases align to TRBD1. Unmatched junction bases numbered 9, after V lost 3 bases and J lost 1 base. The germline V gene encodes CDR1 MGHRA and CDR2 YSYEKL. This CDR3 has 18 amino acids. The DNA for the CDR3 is TGCGCCAGCAGCCATTCGGGACAGGGGGCGCTTAAGAACACTGAAGCTTTCTTT. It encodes CASSHSGQGALKNTEAFF.

CDR3 protein: CASSTPGGREWGGYTF. The CDR3 nucleotides are TGTGCCAGCAGTACCCCGGGGGGCAGAGAGTGGGGTGGCTACACCTTC. This chain links TRBV12-3 or TRBV12-4 with TRBJ1-2; TRBD1 might be the D (6 bases). This CDR3 contains 16 residues. V lost 5 bases, J lost 7 bases, and 23 bases lay in between.

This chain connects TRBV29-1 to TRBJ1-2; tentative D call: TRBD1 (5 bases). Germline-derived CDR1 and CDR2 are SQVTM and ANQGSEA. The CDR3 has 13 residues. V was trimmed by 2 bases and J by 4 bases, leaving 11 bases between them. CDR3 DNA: TGCAGCGTTGAATGGGCAGGGATCTATGGCTACACCTTC. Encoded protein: CSVEWAGIYGYTF.

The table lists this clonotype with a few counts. The CDR3 region is CASSQVKLAGAYEQYF. CDR3 sequence (DNA): TGTGCCAGCAGCCAAGTCAAACTAGCGGGGGCCTACGAGCAGTACTTC. The rearrangement uses TRBV4-2 and TRBJ2-7, with TRBD2 matching 11 bases. Germline V gene lookup returns CDR1 LGHNA and CDR2 YNFKEQ. The CDR3 consists of 16 residues. V trimming: 1 base; J trimming: 2 bases; junction bases outside the gene matches: 4.

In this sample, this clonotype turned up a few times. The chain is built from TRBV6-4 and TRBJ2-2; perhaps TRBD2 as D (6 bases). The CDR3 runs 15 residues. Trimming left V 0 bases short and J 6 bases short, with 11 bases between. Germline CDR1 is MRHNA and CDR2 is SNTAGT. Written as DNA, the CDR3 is TGTGCCAGCAGTGACTCCGGACTAAGTCCCGGGGAGCTGTTTTTT. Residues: CASSDSGLSPGELFF.

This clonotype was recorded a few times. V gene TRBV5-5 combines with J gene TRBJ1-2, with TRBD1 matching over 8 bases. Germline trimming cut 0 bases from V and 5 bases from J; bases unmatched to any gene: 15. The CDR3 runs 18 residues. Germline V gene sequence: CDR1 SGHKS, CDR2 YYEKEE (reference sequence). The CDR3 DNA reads TGTGCCAGCAGCTTGGCGTACGACCAGGGGGCACCGCTTTATGGCTACACCTTC. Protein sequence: CASSLAYDQGAPLYGYTF.

The CDR3 coding sequence is TGCAGTGCTAGAGATCTAAGGACGGCGGAGCAGTACTTC. Protein: CSARDLRTAEQYF. J is TRBJ2-7 and V is TRBV20-1, with D unresolved. CDR3 length: 13 amino acids. The germline V gene has CDR1 DFQATT and CDR2 SNEGSKA (reference sequence). V lost 0 bases and J lost 7, with 13 bases in between.

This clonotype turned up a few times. The CDR3 bases are TGTGCCAGCAGCTTAGGGAAGTCAACGACCTACGAGCAGTACTTC. This codes for CASSLGKSTTYEQYF. V gene TRBV11-3 combines with J gene TRBJ2-7; D unclear. The germline V gene has CDR1 SGHNT and CDR2 YENEEA. The CDR3 runs 15 residues. Trimming took 1 base from V and 2 from J, leaving 12 bases between them.

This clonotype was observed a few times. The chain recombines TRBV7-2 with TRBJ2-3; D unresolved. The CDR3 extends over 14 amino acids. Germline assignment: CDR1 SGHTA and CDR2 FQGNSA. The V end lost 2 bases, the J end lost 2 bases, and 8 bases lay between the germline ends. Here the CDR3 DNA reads TGTGCCAGCAGCTTACTAATAACCACAGATACGCAGTATTTT. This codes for CASSLLITTDTQYF.